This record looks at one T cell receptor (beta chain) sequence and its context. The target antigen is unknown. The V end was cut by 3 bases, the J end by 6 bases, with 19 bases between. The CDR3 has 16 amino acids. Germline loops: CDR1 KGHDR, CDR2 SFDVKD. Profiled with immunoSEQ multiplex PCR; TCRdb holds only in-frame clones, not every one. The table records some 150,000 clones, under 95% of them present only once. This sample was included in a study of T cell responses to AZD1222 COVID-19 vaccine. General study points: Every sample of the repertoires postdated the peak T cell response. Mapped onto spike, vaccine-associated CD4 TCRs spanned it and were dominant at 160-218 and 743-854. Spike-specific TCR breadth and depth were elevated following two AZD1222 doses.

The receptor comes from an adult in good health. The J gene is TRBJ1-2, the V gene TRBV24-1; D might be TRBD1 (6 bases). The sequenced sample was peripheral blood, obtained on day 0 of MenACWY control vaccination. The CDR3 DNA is TGTGCCACCAGTGATGTCAGGGGATCGGCTTTCGATGGCTACACCTTC. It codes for CATSDVRGSAFDGYTF.